This record covers a single TCR beta chain. This entry belongs to a study of blood T cell repertoires in COVID-19. Across the whole study: Specimens from acute and convalescent COVID-19 originated in the United States, Italy and Spain. T cells, B-cell-depleted T cells, or PBMCs provided the cDNA or gDNA that served as material.

In the original workflow: Amplification of reference gene primers provided the estimated nucleated cell counts. Some clones are missing from TCRdb's copy, which holds only in-frame ones; the method was immunoSEQ multiplex PCR. The D gene and trimming were derived from the DNA, and the V and J assignments and clone size from that table. The data show some 270,000 clones, roughly nine tenths seen once. Germline V gives CDR1 LGHDT, CDR2 YNNKEL (reference sequence). Trimming cost V 10 bases and J 1 base, with 11 bases left between them. CDR3 size: 12 residues. V gene TRBV3-1 (or the pseudogene TRBV3-2) combines with J gene TRBJ2-7; maybe TRBD1 (6 bases). Sequencing used peripheral blood. The TCR originated in a man aged 50 to 59 with acute or convalescent COVID-19. CDR3 amino acids: CATQTGSYEQYF. CDR3 DNA: TGTGCCACCCAGACAGGATCCTACGAGCAGTACTTC.